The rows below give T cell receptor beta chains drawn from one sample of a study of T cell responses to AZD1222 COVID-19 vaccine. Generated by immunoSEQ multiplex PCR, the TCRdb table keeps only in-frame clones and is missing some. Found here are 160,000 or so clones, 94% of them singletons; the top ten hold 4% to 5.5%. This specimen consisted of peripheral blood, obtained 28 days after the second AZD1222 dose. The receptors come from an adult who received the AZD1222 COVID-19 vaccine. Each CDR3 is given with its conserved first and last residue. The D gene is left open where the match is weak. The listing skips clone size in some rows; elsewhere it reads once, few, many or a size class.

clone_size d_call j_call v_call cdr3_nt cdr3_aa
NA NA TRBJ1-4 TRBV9 TGTGCCAGCAGCGTCTACCCAGACGCAACTAATGAAAAACTGTTTTTT CASSVYPDATNEKLFF
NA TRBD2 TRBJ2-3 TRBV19 TGTGCCAGCAAGACTAGCGGGAGCTCTGATACGCAGTATTTT CASKTSGSSDTQYF
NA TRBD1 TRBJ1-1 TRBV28 TGTGCCAGCAGTACCCAGACAGGGTTGACTGAAGCTTTCTTT CASSTQTGLTEAFF
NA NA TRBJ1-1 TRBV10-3 TGTGCCATCAGTGAGGGGGGCGGGAACACTGAAGCTTTCTTT CAISEGGGNTEAFF
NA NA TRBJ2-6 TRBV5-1 TGCGCCAGCAGCTTCGGAGGATCTGGGGCCAACGTCCTGACTTTC CASSFGGSGANVLTF
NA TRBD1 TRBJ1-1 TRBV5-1 TGCGCCAGCAGCTTCGACCCCCCGATGACAGGGTATGAAGCTTTCTTT CASSFDPPMTGYEAFF
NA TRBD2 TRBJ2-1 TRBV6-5 TGTGCCAGCACAGGGACTAGCGGGAGTAATGAGCAGTTCTTC CASTGTSGSNEQFF
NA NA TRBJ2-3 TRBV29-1 TGCAGCGTCCTAGAGAGCACAGATACGCAGTATTTT CSVLESTDTQYF
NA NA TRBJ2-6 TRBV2 TGTGCCAGCAGTGAACGCTCTGGGGCCAACGTCCTGACTTTC CASSERSGANVLTF
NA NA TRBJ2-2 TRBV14 TGTGCCAGCAGCCTCAATTGGCGCGCGAACACCGGGGAGCTGTTTTTT CASSLNWRANTGELFF
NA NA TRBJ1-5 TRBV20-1 TGCAGTGCTAGTCAATCGGCGCAGATAAATCAGCCCCAGCATTTT CSASQSAQINQPQHF
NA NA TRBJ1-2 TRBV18 TGTGCCAGCTCCGAATCGCGACAGGTCTATGGCTACACCTTC CASSESRQVYGYTF
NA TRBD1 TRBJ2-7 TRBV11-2 TGTGCCAGCAGCTTAGATCGGTGTGGGACAGGGGGCTGCGAGCAGTACTTC CASSLDRCGTGGCEQYF
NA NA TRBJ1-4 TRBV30 TGTGCCTGGACCTGGGACGCAACTAATGAAAAACTGTTTTTT CAWTWDATNEKLFF
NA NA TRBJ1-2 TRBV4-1 TGCGCCAGCAGCCAGGGCCGGGAAAACTTGGAGGGCTACACCTTC CASSQGRENLEGYTF
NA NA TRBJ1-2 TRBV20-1 TGCAGTGCTAGAGATGAGGGCTACACCTTC CSARDEGYTF
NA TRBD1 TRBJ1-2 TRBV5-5 TGTGCCAGCAGCTTGGCCGGACAGGGTCCGGAGGGCTACACCTTC CASSLAGQGPEGYTF
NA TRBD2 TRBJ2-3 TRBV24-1 TGTGCCACCAGTGGCCCGGAAGCGGGAAGCTCAGATACGCAGTATTTT CATSGPEAGSSDTQYF
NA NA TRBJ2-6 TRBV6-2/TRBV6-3 TGTGCCAGCAGTTACCCCTCTCGCTCTGGGGCCAACGTCCTGACTTTC CASSYPSRSGANVLTF
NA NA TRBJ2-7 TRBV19 TGTGCCAGTAGTATAGCTGGCTACGAGCAGTACTTC CASSIAGYEQYF
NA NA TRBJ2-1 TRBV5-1 TGCGCCAGCAGCCTCCCCGAGGGCAGCGGCCTAAGCCCCTACAATGAGCAGTTCTTC CASSLPEGSGLSPYNEQFF
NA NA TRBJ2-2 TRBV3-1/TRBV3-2 TGTGCCAGCAGCCAAGATCTGGGTACCGGGGAGCTGTTTTTT CASSQDLGTGELFF
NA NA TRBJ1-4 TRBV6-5 TGTGCCAGCAGGAACCTGTATAGTAATGAAAAACTGTTTTTT CASRNLYSNEKLFF
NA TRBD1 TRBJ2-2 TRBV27 TGTGCCAGCAGGTACCGACAGGGGGCATGGGGCACCGGGGAGCTGTTTTTT CASRYRQGAWGTGELFF
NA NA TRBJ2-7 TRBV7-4 TGTGCCAGCAGCAGCAGGGTGCCTCAAGTACACGAGCAGTACTTC CASSSRVPQVHEQYF
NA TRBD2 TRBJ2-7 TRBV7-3 TGTGCCAGCAGCCGGACTAGCGGGTACGAGCAGTACTTC CASSRTSGYEQYF
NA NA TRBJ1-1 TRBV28 TGTGCCAGCAGTAGGGTTGAGGTCACTGAAGCTTTCTTT CASSRVEVTEAFF
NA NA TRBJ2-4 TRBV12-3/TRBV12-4 TGTGCCAGCAGTTTCTCCAAAAACATTCAGTACTTC CASSFSKNIQYF
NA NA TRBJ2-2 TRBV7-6 TGTGCCAGTGGCACCGGGGAGCTGTTTTTT CASGTGELFF
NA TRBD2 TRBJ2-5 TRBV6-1 TGTGCCAGCAGTGAAGTCAGGACTAGCGGGTACCAAGAGACCCAGTACTTC CASSEVRTSGYQETQYF
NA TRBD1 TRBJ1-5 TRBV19 TGTGCCAGTAGCCAAAGGTCGGGACAGGGGGCGGGATCCGGCAATCAGCCCCAGCATTTT CASSQRSGQGAGSGNQPQHF
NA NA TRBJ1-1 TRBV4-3 TGCGCCAGCAGCCAAATCACAGGGCTGGGAGCTTTCTTT CASSQITGLGAFF
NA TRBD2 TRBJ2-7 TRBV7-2 TGTGCCAGCAGCTTCACGCCACTAGCGGGAGTCAGGCAGTACGAGCAGTACTTC CASSFTPLAGVRQYEQYF
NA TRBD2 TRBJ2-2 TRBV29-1 TGCAGCGTTCGACTAGCGGGATCCACCGGGGAGCTGTTTTTT CSVRLAGSTGELFF
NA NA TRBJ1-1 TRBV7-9 TGTGCCAGCAGCCTTACTCCGTCTTTGTTAACTTTCTTT CASSLTPSLLTFF
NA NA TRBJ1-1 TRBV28 TGTGCCAGCAGGGGGAGGACTGAAGCTTTCTTT CASRGRTEAFF
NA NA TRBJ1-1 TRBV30 TGTGCCTGGAGGGTTTCAGCCGCCACTGAAGCTTTCTTT CAWRVSAATEAFF
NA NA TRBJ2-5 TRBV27 TGTGCCAGCAGACCGGGGGCCCAAGAGACCCAGTACTTC CASRPGAQETQYF
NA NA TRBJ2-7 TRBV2 TGTGCCAGCAGTGAAGCGACGACATCCTACGAGCAGTACTTC CASSEATTSYEQYF
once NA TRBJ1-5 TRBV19 TGTGCCAGTAGTATGGATACAGATCAGCCCCAGCATTTT CASSMDTDQPQHF
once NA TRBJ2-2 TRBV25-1 TGTGCCAGCAGTGTTCGAACCGGGGAGCTGTTTTTT CASSVRTGELFF
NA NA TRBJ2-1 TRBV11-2 TGTGCCAGCAGCCATTTGGGACAAGTGCAGTTCTTC CASSHLGQVQFF
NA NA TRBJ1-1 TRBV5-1 TGCGCCAGCAGCTCTGAGGCTGAAGCTTTCTTT CASSSEAEAFF
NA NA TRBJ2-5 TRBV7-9 TGTGCCAGCAGCTTAGACTTGGAAGAGACCCAGTACTTC CASSLDLEETQYF
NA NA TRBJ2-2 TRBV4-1 TGCGCCAGCAGTATACGAGGAAACACCGGGGAGCTGTTTTTT CASSIRGNTGELFF
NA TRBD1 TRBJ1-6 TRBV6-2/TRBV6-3 TGTGCCAGCAGTCCCGGACAGGGGCCACCCCTCCACTTT CASSPGQGPPLHF
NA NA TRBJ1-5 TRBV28 TGTGCCAGCAGTTTCCAGATACATCAGCCCCAGCATTTT CASSFQIHQPQHF
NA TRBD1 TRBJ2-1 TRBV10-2 TGCGCCAGCAAGAGGGACAGGGGCCAAAGCTCCTACAATGAGCAGTTCTTC CASKRDRGQSSYNEQFF
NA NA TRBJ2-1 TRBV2 TGTGCCAGCAGTTATAACCCCGGGACGGTCGGTGAGCAGTTCTTC CASSYNPGTVGEQFF
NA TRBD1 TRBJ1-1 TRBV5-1 TGCGCCAGCAGCTTGGACAGGGGCATGAACACTGAAGCTTTCTTT CASSLDRGMNTEAFF
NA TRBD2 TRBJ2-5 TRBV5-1 TGCGCCAGCAGCTTACTAGCGGGGCCGCCCCAAGAGGCCCAGTACTTC CASSLLAGPPQEAQYF
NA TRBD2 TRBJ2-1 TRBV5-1 TGCGCCAGCAGTTTGGACGGCGCCGGGACTAGCGGGAAGAATGAGCAGTTCTTC CASSLDGAGTSGKNEQFF
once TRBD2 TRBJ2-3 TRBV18 TGTGCCAGCTCCCATAGCGGGAGGGCCCCAGATACGCAGTATTTT CASSHSGRAPDTQYF
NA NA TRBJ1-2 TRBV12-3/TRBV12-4 TGTGCCAGCAGTTTGGCCCTCAACTATGGCTACACCTTC CASSLALNYGYTF